A selection of T cell receptor beta chains follows, all from one sample in a study of vaccination effects on CD4 cells after COVID-19. Assay used: immunoSEQ multiplex PCR; TCRdb lists only in-frame clones, some missing. The table includes approximately 70,000 clones, about 80% detected once. No antigen is known for these receptors. Sequencing was performed on CD4+ T cells from PBMCs cultured with HCoV-229E spike peptides, taken after COVID-19 vaccination. The receptors stem from a human donor who received a COVID-19 vaccine. Each CDR3 is given with its conserved first and last residue. Fields, in order: CDR3 DNA, CDR3 protein, clone size, J gene, D gene, V gene. A D gene is named only where the DNA matches it firmly. Expanded clones get a size class; other rows say once, few or many, or leave the size out.

DNA: TGTGCCAGTAGACAGGGAACTAATGAAAAACTGTTTTTT; CDR3: CASRQGTNEKLFF; size: -; J: TRBJ1-4; D: -; V: TRBV19
DNA: TGCGCCAGCAGCTTGGACGTCAGGGCCGGGGAGCTGTTTTTT; CDR3: CASSLDVRAGELFF; size: once; J: TRBJ2-2; D: -; V: TRBV5-1
DNA: TGTGCCAGTAGTATGGGTAGGCAGGGGGCGTTTCAGCCCCAGCATTTT; CDR3: CASSMGRQGAFQPQHF; size: once; J: TRBJ1-5; D: TRBD1; V: TRBV19
DNA: TGTGCCAGCGGGTATGTAGGCAATCAGCCCCAGCATTTT; CDR3: CASGYVGNQPQHF; size: -; J: TRBJ1-5; D: -; V: TRBV2
DNA: TGTGCCAGCAGCTTTTCGGACAGGAGCTCCTACAATGAGCAGTTCTTC; CDR3: CASSFSDRSSYNEQFF; size: -; J: TRBJ2-1; D: TRBD1; V: TRBV5-8
DNA: TGTGCCAGCAGCTTGGGCAGGGGAGATACGCAGTATTTT; CDR3: CASSLGRGDTQYF; size: -; J: TRBJ2-3; D: -; V: TRBV7-3
DNA: TGTGCCAGCAGCCTTGGACAGGTGGGAAACACCATATATTTT; CDR3: CASSLGQVGNTIYF; size: -; J: TRBJ1-3; D: TRBD1; V: TRBV3-1/TRBV3-2
DNA: TGTGCCAGCAGGGAAGGGGAGGTTTTGACAGATACGCAGTATTTT; CDR3: CASREGEVLTDTQYF; size: once; J: TRBJ2-3; D: -; V: TRBV7-2
DNA: TGTGCCAGCAGTTTAGGGTCTTACACTGAAGCTTTCTTT; CDR3: CASSLGSYTEAFF; size: -; J: TRBJ1-1; D: -; V: TRBV2
DNA: TGCGCCAGCAGCTTGGGAATAGCGGGGGCCCAAGAGACCCAGTACTTC; CDR3: CASSLGIAGAQETQYF; size: -; J: TRBJ2-5; D: TRBD2; V: TRBV5-1
DNA: TGTGCCTGGAGCCGAGAGAGGGCGTCCTCTGGAAACACCATATATTTT; CDR3: CAWSRERASSGNTIYF; size: -; J: TRBJ1-3; D: -; V: TRBV30
DNA: TGTGCCAGCAGCTTGGTGGAGGGGCCCCGGACTGAAGCTTTCTTT; CDR3: CASSLVEGPRTEAFF; size: -; J: TRBJ1-1; D: -; V: TRBV5-4
DNA: TGTGCCAGTAGTAAGACAGGGCCGAACTATGGCTACACCTTC; CDR3: CASSKTGPNYGYTF; size: few; J: TRBJ1-2; D: TRBD1; V: TRBV19
DNA: TGTGCCAGCAGCGGAGGGTGGGACGGCGGAGGGGTAAATGGCTACACCTTC; CDR3: CASSGGWDGGGVNGYTF; size: -; J: TRBJ1-2; D: -; V: TRBV9
DNA: TGTGCCAGCAGTTACAGGGGGGGCACAGATACGCAGTATTTT; CDR3: CASSYRGGTDTQYF; size: -; J: TRBJ2-3; D: -; V: TRBV6-6
DNA: TGTGCCAGCGAAAGGGGGCTGGGGGGAAAACTGTTTTTT; CDR3: CASERGLGGKLFF; size: -; J: TRBJ1-4; D: TRBD1; V: TRBV6-5
DNA: TGTGCCAGCAGTTACTCGAGAGGACTCAATCAGCCCCAGCATTTT; CDR3: CASSYSRGLNQPQHF; size: -; J: TRBJ1-5; D: -; V: TRBV6-5
DNA: TGTGCCTGCATCGGGATCAGCGAGTTCTTC; CDR3: CACIGISEFF; size: -; J: TRBJ2-1; D: -; V: TRBV30
DNA: TGTGCCAGTAGTATTATGGGGTATCCCAACAATGAGCAGTTCTTC; CDR3: CASSIMGYPNNEQFF; size: few; J: TRBJ2-1; D: -; V: TRBV19
DNA: TGTGCCAGCCCTGTTATATACGGCGGGGGCGATCCTAGCACAGATACGCAGTATTTT; CDR3: CASPVIYGGGDPSTDTQYF; size: -; J: TRBJ2-3; D: -; V: TRBV5-8
DNA: TGTGCCTGGAGTTTCCGGGACAGAAAAAATATGGCCCTCCACTTT; CDR3: CAWSFRDRKNMALHF; size: -; J: TRBJ1-6; D: TRBD1; V: TRBV30
DNA: TGTGCCAGCAGCGGTCAATCGGCCCGCACAGATACGCAGTATTTT; CDR3: CASSGQSARTDTQYF; size: -; J: TRBJ2-3; D: -; V: TRBV7-2
DNA: TGTGCCAGCAGCAGGAGCCGGACAGGGGATGAAAAACTGTTTTTT; CDR3: CASSRSRTGDEKLFF; size: -; J: TRBJ1-4; D: TRBD1; V: TRBV6-5
DNA: TGTGCCAGCAGCAAAGGAGTAGGGGAACGGGGGACCGGGGAGCTGTTTTTT; CDR3: CASSKGVGERGTGELFF; size: -; J: TRBJ2-2; D: -; V: TRBV21-1
DNA: TGTGCCAGCACCGACCCGGGACTAGCGGGGACAGATACGCAGTATTTT; CDR3: CASTDPGLAGTDTQYF; size: -; J: TRBJ2-3; D: TRBD2; V: TRBV28
DNA: TGTGCCAGCAGTTACGCATTGGGGGCCGGCTACACCTTC; CDR3: CASSYALGAGYTF; size: -; J: TRBJ1-2; D: -; V: TRBV6-6
DNA: TGTGCCAGCAGAAGACAGGGCACTACAGATACGCAGTATTTT; CDR3: CASRRQGTTDTQYF; size: -; J: TRBJ2-3; D: TRBD1; V: TRBV7-9
DNA: TGTGCCAGCAGTGGACAGGGATGGGGTGGCTACACCTTC; CDR3: CASSGQGWGGYTF; size: -; J: TRBJ1-2; D: TRBD1; V: TRBV2
DNA: TGCAGCGTTGAAGAAGGACTTGGGGGGGGCGATCAGTACTTC; CDR3: CSVEEGLGGGDQYF; size: -; J: TRBJ2-4; D: -; V: TRBV29-1
DNA: TGTGCCAGCTGGGACTATGGCTACACCTTC; CDR3: CASWDYGYTF; size: -; J: TRBJ1-2; D: -; V: TRBV6-5